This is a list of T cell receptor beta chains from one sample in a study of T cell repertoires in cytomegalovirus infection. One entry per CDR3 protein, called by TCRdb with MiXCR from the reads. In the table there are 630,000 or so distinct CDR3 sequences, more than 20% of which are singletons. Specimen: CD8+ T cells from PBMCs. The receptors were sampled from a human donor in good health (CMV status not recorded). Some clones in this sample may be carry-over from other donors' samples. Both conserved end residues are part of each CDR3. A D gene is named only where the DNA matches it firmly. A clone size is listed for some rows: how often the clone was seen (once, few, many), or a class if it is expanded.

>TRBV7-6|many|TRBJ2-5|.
TGTGCCAGCCTTCGGGGTGAGACCCAGTACTTC
CASLRGETQYF
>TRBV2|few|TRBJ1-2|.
TGTGCCAGCGGGGGCGGACTCTATGGCTACACCTTC
CASGGGLYGYTF
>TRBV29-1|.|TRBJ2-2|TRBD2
TGCAGCGTTGACGGGGGGGCCGGCGGGGAGCTGTTTTTT
CSVDGGAGGELFF
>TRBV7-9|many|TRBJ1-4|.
TGTGCCAGCAGCCCGGACCTTAATGAAAAACTGTTTTTT
CASSPDLNEKLFF
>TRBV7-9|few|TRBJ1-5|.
TGTGCCAGCAGCCCACAGGGCTCGGGCAATCAGCCCCAGCATTTT
CASSPQGSGNQPQHF
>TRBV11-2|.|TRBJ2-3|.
TGTGTCAGCAGCTTAGTTGTTAAAATAGTTCAGGCGGCCGGCGCAGATACGCAGTATTTT
CVSSLVVKIVQAAGADTQYF
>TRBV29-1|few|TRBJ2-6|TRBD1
TGCAGCGTTGAAGAACGACGACAGGGGGCCACAGGGGCCAACGTCCTGACTTTC
CSVEERRQGATGANVLTF
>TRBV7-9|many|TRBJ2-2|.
TGTGCCAGCTTTGGACTCCCGGGGACCGGGGAGCTGTTTTTT
CASFGLPGTGELFF
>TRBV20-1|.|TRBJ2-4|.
TGCAGTGCTAGAGATGATCTCGAAGCCAAAAACATTCAGTACTTC
CSARDDLEAKNIQYF
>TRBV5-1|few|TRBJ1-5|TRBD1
TGCGCCAGCAGCGATGGACAGGGAAATCAGCCCCAGCATTTT
CASSDGQGNQPQHF
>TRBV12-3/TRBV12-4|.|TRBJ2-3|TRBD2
TGTGCCAGCAGTCCCCGTGCTAGCGGGGGGCCGTATACGCAGTATTTT
CASSPRASGGPYTQYF
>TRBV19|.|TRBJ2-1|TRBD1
TGTGCCAGTAGTATTATTCCGGACAGGGTGAATGAGCAGTTCTTC
CASSIIPDRVNEQFF
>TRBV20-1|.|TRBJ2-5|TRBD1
TGCAGTGGAGACAGGGCTACAAGAGACCAGTACTTC
CSGDRATRDQYF
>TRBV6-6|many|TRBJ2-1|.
TGTGCCAGCAACGGCCAGGCGCACAGGTATCAGTTCTTC
CASNGQAHRYQFF
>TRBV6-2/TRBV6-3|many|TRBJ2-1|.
TGTGCCAGCAGTTATCAATCCTACAATGAGCAGTTCTTC
CASSYQSYNEQFF
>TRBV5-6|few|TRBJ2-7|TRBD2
TGTGCCAGCAGCTTGGGGAGCGGGGGATACTACGAGCAGTACTTC
CASSLGSGGYYEQYF
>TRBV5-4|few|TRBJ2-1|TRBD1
TGTGCCAGCAGCCCAATGACAGGGGAGTTTGACAATGAGCAGTTCTTC
CASSPMTGEFDNEQFF
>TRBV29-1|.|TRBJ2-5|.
TGCAGCGTTGGCCCTCTACAGGCAGAGGAGACCCAGTACTTC
CSVGPLQAEETQYF
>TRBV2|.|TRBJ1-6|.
TGTGCCAGCAGCTATACAGCGGAATATAATTCACCCCTCCACTTT
CASSYTAEYNSPLHF
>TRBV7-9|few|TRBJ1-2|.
TGTGCCAGCAGCCCTCCGTCGGTCTATGGCTACACCTTC
CASSPPSVYGYTF
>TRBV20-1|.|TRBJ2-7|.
TGCAGTGCTAGTGAAGGTCAGGACACCTACGAGCAGTACTTC
CSASEGQDTYEQYF
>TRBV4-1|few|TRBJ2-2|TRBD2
TGCGCCAGCAGCCAAGATGGAGGGCTAGCGGGGGCCGGAGCCACCGGGGAGCTGTTTTTT
CASSQDGGLAGAGATGELFF
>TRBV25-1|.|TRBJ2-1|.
TGTGCCAGCAGTGGAGGAACCGCGGCGGAGTTCTTC
CASSGGTAAEFF
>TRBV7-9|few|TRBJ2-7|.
TGTGCCAGCAGCCCTCGGCACGACGGAAGCGAGCAGTACTTC
CASSPRHDGSEQYF
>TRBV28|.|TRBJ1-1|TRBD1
TGTGCCAGCAGTCCCCAGGGGGTCTCTGAAGCTTTCTTT
CASSPQGVSEAFF
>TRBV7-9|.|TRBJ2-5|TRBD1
TGTGCCAGCAGCTCTCGGACAGGGTTAGAAGAGACCCAGTACTTC
CASSSRTGLEETQYF
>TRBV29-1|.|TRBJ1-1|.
TGCAGCGTTGGACGACCGGAAGGAACGAACACTGAAGCTTTCTTT
CSVGRPEGTNTEAFF
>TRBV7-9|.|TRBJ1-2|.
TGTGCCAGCAGCTTAGCGCCCAGGGGCGCAGATAATGGCTACACCTTC
CASSLAPRGADNGYTF
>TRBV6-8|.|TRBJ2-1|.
TGTGCCAGCAGTTACTCCTCGGGCGCTTTTGTGAGAGATGAGCAGTTCTTC
CASSYSSGAFVRDEQFF
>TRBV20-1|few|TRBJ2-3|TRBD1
TGCAGTGCCCCGGACAGGGAATCCACAGATACGCAGTATTTT
CSAPDRESTDTQYF
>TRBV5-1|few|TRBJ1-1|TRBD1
TGCGCCAGCAGCTTTGGGACAGTCGGTCCCACTGAAGCTTTCTTT
CASSFGTVGPTEAFF
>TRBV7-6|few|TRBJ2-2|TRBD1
TGTGCCAGCAGCGTTACAGGGGGCGCGGACACCGGGGAGCTGTTTTTT
CASSVTGGADTGELFF
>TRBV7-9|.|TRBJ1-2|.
TGTGCCAGCCACCCCAGTCTTATCGACTATGGCTACACCTTC
CASHPSLIDYGYTF
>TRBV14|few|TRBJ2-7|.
TGTGCCAGCAGCCAAGATTTTAACGACGAGCAGTACTTC
CASSQDFNDEQYF
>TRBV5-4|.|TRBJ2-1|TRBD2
TGTGCCAGCAGGCAGGGACTAGCCCAAAGCTCCTACAATGAGCAGTTCTTC
CASRQGLAQSSYNEQFF
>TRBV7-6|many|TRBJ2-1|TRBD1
TGTGCCAGCAGCTTAGCGTTTCCAACGGGACAGGGGGCCTATGAGCAGTTCTTC
CASSLAFPTGQGAYEQFF
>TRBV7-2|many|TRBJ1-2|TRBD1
TGTGCCAGCAGCCTACAGGGGGCACGTTATGGCTACACCTTC
CASSLQGARYGYTF
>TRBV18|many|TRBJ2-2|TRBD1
TGTGCCAGCTCACCAGGAAGAGGGGACAGAGAACACCGGGAGCTGTTTTTT
CASSPGRGDREHRELFF
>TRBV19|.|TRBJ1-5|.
TGTGCCAGTAGTACCCGGGACGACGGTCCCAATCAGCCCCAGCATTTT
CASSTRDDGPNQPQHF
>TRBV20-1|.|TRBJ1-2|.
TGCAGTGCTAGAATCGGGGGGGCGGATGGCTACACCTTC
CSARIGGADGYTF
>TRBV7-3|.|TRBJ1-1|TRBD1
TGTGCCAGCAGCGAAAACAGGGGAGGCAACACTGAAGCTTTCTTT
CASSENRGGNTEAFF
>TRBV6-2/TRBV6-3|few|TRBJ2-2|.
TGTGCCAGCAGTCCCGACTGGAACACCGGGGAGCTGTTTTTT
CASSPDWNTGELFF
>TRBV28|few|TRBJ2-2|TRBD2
TGTGCCAGCAGTTTAAGGGCCGGGGGGGCGATTACCGGGGAGCTGTTTTTT
CASSLRAGGAITGELFF
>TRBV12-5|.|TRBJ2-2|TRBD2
TGTGCTAGTGGTTTTACGACTAGCGGGGGGGCCGGGGAGCTGTTTTTT
CASGFTTSGGAGELFF
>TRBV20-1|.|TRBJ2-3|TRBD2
TGCAGTGCTAGAGAATTAGCGGGGGCCACCTATTCCCACAGGGGTACAGATACGCAGTATTTT
CSARELAGATYSHRGTDTQYF
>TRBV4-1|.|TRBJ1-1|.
TGCGCCAGCAGCCGTCCTATGGGGAACACTGAAGCTTTCTTT
CASSRPMGNTEAFF
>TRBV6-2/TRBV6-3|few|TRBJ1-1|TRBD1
TGTGCCAGCAGTTACGGGACAGGACTTGAAGCTTTCTTT
CASSYGTGLEAFF
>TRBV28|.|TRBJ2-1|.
TGTGCCAGCAGACCTTCTAGCGCCGGCTCCTACAATGAGCAGTTCTTC
CASRPSSAGSYNEQFF
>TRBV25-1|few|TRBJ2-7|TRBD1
TGTGCCAGCAGCGCAGGGGGTGTCTACGAGCAGTACTTC
CASSAGGVYEQYF
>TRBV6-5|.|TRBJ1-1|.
TGTGCCAGCAGTTACCAGGGGCCCAATGAAGCTTTCTTT
CASSYQGPNEAFF
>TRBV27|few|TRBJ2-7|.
TGTGCCAGCAGTTTCGGACGGGGGTTGATCGACGAGCAGTACTTC
CASSFGRGLIDEQYF
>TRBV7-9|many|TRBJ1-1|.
TGTGCCAGCAGTTATGATTGGGCAACTAACACTGAAGCTTTCTTT
CASSYDWATNTEAFF
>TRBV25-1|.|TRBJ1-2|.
TGTGCCAACAGTTGGGACGAGTACTATGGCTACACCTTC
CANSWDEYYGYTF
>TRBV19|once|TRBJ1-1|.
TGTGCCAGTAGTATATCCAGACACATGAACACTGAAGCTTTCTTT
CASSISRHMNTEAFF
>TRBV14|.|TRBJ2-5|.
TGTGCCAGCAGCCAAGAGGGCCGGCGGTTGGAGACCCAGTACTTC
CASSQEGRRLETQYF
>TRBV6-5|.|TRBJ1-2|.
TGTGCCAGCAGTTACTCGATCTCCTGGCAGGGTTTTGGCTACACCTTC
CASSYSISWQGFGYTF
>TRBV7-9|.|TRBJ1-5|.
TGTGCCAGCAGCTTAGCCGGGGGGCTCGGTCAGCCCCAGCATTTT
CASSLAGGLGQPQHF